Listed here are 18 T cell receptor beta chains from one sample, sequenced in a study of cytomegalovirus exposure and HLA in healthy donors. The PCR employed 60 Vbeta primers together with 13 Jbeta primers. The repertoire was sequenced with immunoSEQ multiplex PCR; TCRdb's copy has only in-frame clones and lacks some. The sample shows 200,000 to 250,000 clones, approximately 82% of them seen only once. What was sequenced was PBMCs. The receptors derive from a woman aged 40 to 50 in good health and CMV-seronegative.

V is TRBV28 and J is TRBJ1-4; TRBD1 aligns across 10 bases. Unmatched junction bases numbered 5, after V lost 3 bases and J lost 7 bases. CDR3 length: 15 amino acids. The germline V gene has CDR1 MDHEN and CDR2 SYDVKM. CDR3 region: CASSFDRGLGEKLFF. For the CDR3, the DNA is TGTGCCAGCAGTTTCGACAGGGGGCTTGGTGAAAAACTGTTTTTT.

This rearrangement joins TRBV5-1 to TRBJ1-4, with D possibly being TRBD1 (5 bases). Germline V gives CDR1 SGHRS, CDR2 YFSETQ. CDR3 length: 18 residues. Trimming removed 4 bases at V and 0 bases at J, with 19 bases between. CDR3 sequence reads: CASSPWPQTAATNEKLFF. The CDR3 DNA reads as TGCGCCAGCAGCCCATGGCCTCAGACAGCCGCAACTAATGAAAAACTGTTTTTT.

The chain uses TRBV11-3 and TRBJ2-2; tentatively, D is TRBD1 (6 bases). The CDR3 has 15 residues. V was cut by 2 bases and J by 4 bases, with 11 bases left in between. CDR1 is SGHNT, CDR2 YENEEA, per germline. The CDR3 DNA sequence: TGTGCCAGCAGCTTATTAAGACAGGCCACCGGGGAGCTGTTTTTT. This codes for CASSLLRQATGELFF.

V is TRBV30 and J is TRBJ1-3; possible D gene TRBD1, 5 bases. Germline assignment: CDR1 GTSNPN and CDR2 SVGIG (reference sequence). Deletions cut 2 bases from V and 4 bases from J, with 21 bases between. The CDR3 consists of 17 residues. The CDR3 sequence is CAWSFERQGGSGNTIYF. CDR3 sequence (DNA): TGTGCCTGGAGTTTCGAACGGCAGGGAGGGTCCGGAAACACCATATATTTT.

CDR3 nucleotides: TGTGCCTGGAGAGGGACAGGGGGCTATGGCTACACCTTC. It translates to CAWRGTGGYGYTF. The genes are TRBV30 and TRBJ1-2; 11 bases fit TRBD1. The CDR3 loop spans 13 amino acids. Per germline, CDR1 GTSNPN and CDR2 SVGIG (reference sequence). J gave up 4 bases and V 3 bases, and 1 base lay outside the gene matches.

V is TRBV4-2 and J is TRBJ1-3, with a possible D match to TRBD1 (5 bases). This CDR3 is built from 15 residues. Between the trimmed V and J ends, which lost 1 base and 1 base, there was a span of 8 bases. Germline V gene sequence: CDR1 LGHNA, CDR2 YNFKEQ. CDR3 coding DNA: TGTGCCAGCAGCCAAGCACAGGTGTCTGGAAACACCATATATTTT. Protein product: CASSQAQVSGNTIYF.

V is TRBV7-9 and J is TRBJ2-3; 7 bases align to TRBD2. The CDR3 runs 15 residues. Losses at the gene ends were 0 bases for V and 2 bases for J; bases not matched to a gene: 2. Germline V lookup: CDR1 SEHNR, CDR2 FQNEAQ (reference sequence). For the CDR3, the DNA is TGTGCCAGCAGCTTAGCGGGGGGGATCACAGATACGCAGTATTTT. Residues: CASSLAGGITDTQYF.

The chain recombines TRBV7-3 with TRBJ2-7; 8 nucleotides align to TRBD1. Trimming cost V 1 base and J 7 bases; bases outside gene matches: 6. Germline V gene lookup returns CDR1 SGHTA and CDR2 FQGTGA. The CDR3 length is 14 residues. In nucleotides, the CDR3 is TGTGCCAGCAGCTTAAACCAGGGGGCGGGTGAGCAGTACTTC. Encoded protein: CASSLNQGAGEQYF.

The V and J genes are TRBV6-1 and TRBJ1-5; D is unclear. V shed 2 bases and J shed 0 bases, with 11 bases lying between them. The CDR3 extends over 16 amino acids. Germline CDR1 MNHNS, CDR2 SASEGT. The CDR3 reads CASSESSYGSNQPQHF. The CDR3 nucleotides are TGTGCCAGCAGTGAATCTAGTTATGGTAGCAATCAGCCCCAGCATTTT.

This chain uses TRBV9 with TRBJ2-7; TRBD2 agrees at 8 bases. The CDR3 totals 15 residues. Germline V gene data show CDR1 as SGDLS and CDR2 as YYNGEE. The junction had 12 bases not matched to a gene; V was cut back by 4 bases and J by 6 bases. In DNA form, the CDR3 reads TGTGCCAGCAGCTCGGGGGGGACTCCTTCCACCGAGCAGTACTTC. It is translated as CASSSGGTPSTEQYF.

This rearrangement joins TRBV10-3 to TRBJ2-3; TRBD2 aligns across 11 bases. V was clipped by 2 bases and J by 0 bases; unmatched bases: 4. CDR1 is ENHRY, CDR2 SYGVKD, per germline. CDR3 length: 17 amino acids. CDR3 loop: CAISEPRTSGSTDTQYF. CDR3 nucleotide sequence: TGTGCCATCAGTGAGCCCCGGACTAGCGGGAGCACAGATACGCAGTATTTT.

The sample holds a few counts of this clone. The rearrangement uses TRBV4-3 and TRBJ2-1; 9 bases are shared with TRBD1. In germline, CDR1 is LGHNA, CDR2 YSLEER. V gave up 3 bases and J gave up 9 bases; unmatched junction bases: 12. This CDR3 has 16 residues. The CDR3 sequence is CASSHPPGQGGVEQFF. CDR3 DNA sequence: TGCGCCAGCAGCCACCCCCCGGGACAGGGAGGCGTTGAGCAGTTCTTC.

The CDR3 DNA is TGTGCCAGCAGCTTAGCGGCTAGCGGGTTGGGCGAGCAGTACTTC. Protein: CASSLAASGLGEQYF. This chain connects TRBV7-6 to TRBJ2-7; 8 nucleotides align to TRBD2. Germline V gene sequence: CDR1 SGHVS, CDR2 FNYEAQ. CDR3 length: 15 amino acids. The ends lost 0 bases at V and 6 bases at J; junction bases unmatched: 7.

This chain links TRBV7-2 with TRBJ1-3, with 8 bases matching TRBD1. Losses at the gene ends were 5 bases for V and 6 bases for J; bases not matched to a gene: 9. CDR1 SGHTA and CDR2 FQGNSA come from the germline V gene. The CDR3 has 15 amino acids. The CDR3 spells CASSPEDRVENTIYF. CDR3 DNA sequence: TGTGCCAGCAGCCCAGAGGACAGGGTTGAAAACACCATATATTTT.

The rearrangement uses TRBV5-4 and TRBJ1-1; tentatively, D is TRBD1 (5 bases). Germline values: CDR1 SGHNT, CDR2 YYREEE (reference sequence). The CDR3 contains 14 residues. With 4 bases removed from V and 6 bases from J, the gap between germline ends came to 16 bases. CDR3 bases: TGTGCCAGCAGCCCTAACCAGGGTTACCCTGAAGCTTTCTTT. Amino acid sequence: CASSPNQGYPEAFF. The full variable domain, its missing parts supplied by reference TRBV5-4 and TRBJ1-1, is ETGVTQSPTHLIKTRGQQVTLRCSSQSGHNTVSWYQQALGQGPQFIFQYYREEENGRGNFPPRFSGLQFPNYSSELNVNALELDDSALYLCASSPNQGYPEAFFGQGTRLTVV.

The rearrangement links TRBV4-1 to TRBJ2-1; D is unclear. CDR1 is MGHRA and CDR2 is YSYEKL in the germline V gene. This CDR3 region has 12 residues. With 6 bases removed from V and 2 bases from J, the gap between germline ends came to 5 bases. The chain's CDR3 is CASSSTYNEQFF. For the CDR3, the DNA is TGCGCCAGCAGTTCTACCTACAATGAGCAGTTCTTC.

Here the CDR3 reads CASSFVEGGAGELFF. CDR3 nucleotides: TGTGCCAGCAGTTTTGTAGAGGGAGGTGCCGGGGAGCTGTTTTTT. The V call is TRBV28, the J call TRBJ2-2, with D possibly being TRBD2 (6 bases). Per the germline V gene, CDR1 is MDHEN and CDR2 is SYDVKM. The CDR3 length is 15 residues. With 3 bases removed from V and 6 bases from J, the gap between germline ends came to 14 bases.

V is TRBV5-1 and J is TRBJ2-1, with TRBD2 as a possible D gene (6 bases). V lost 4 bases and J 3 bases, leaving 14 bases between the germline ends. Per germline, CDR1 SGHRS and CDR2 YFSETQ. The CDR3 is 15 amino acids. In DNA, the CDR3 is TGCGCCAGCAGCCTCCGAGAGGAGGGCTACAATGAGCAGTTCTTC. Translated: CASSLREEGYNEQFF.